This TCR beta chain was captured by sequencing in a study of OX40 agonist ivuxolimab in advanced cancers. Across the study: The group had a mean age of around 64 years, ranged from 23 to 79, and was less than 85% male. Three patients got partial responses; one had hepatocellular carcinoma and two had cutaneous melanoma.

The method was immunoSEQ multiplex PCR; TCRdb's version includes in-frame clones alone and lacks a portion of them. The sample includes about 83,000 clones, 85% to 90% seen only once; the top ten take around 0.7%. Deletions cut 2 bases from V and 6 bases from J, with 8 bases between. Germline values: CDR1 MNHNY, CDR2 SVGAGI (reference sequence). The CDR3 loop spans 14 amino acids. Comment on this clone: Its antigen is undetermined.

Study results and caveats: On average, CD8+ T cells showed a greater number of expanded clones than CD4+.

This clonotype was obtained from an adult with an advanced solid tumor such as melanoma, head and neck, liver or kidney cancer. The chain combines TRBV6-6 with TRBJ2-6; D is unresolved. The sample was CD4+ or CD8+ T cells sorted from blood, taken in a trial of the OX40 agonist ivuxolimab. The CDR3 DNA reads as TGTGCCAGCAGTTACCCTCCAGAGGCCAACGTCCTGACTTTC. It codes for CASSYPPEANVLTF.